This T cell receptor (beta chain) appears in the sequencing data of a study of blood T cell repertoires in COVID-19 (dated by TCRdb to about 2020). As for the study more broadly: Samples covering the acute and convalescent phases of COVID-19 were provided by collaborators in the United States, Italy and Spain. The material from the prospective study consisted of cDNA or gDNA derived from T cells, B-cell-depleted T cells, or PBMCs. The dataset comprised deeply sampled blood TCRbeta repertoires from subjects exposed to, actively infected with, or recovered from COVID-19. The repertoires were made available in a free public database intended to serve as a resource for research on the immune response to SARS-CoV-2. Samples were obtained from the ongoing ImmuneRACE study (first 160 participants) and from over 1,000 subjects provided by 6 global collaborators. The sample metadata nearly always contained a de-identified subject ID, COVID-19 status, age in years and sex. Where HLA class I and class II types were available, the types were taken from metadata supplied by the sample provider, not from assay-based typing. What the study reported, not specific to this receptor: Clinical and demographic metadata were provided uncurated, with the amount varying by source and participant.

Another Seattle source contributed samples from volunteer blood donors who had recovered from COVID-19. Each collaborating institution followed its own protocols to collect whole blood in K2EDTA tubes. Collaborator samples were shipped for TCRbeta analysis as frozen whole blood, isolated PBMCs, or DNA extracted from either sample type. TCRbeta CDR3 regions were amplified from genomic DNA using the immunoSEQ Assay, a bias-controlled multiplex PCR. As for the authors' bioinformatics: The number of nucleated cells in each sample was estimated from the amplification of reference gene primers within the assay. Sequence reads were collapsed and filtered to measure the absolute abundance of every unique TCRbeta CDR3 rearrangement. For each sample, productive Simpson clonality was calculated by taking the square root of Simpson's diversity index across productive rearrangements. TCRdb carries this immuneACCESS record with in-frame sequences only. Its versions omit some clonotypes, under half of them owing to an unresolved V gene in the studies checked, with the rest unexplained. V, J and clone size are those of that table, while D and trimming were read from the DNA. For this sample there are about 340,000 clones; around nine tenths appear just once. The top ten constitute 3% to 4% of the sample.

The germline ends are 12 bases apart after V is trimmed by 5 bases and J by 3 bases. Reading the germline V gene gives CDR1 SGHRS and CDR2 YFSETQ. Its CDR3 holds 14 amino acids, cysteine through phenylalanine. Left in the record is the CDR3 DNA by itself, 42 bases read in frame from the first base. Regarding this clone: Its target antigen remains unknown. No much larger clone is present one base from it, and per-base qualities are unavailable.

This TCR was recovered from a woman between 18 and 29 years old who had recovered from COVID-19. The specimen sequenced was peripheral blood. Here the chain combines TRBV5-1 and TRBJ1-3, and possibly TRBD1, on 6 matching bases. The DNA is TGCGCCAGCAGTCATGGGGACATTGGAAACACCATATATTTT. This translates into CASSHGDIGNTIYF. The full variable domain, completed from the reference TRBV5-1 and TRBJ1-3 proteins outside the CDR3, reads KAGVTQTPRYLIKTRGQQVTLSCSPISGHRSVSWYQQTPGQGLQFLFEYFSETQRNKGNFPGRFSGRQFSNSRSEMNVSTLELGDSALYLCASSHGDIGNTIYFGEGSWLTVV.